One and the same sample provided the 27 T cell receptor beta chains below, sequenced in a study of vaccination effects on CD4 cells after COVID-19. With the ViraFEST assay, the study expanded antigen-specific CD4+ T cells using viral peptide pools, then sequenced them. Culture lasted about 11 days before CD4+ T cell isolation. BNT162b2 vaccine or mRNA-1273 vaccine was given to participants in two doses. For these receptors, no antigen is known. Here immunoSEQ multiplex PCR was the method, and the copy in TCRdb shows in-frame clones only, minus some. The sample contains around 81,000 clones, 60% to 85% of which appear only once. The material sequenced was CD4+ T cells from PBMCs cultured with HCoV-OC43 spike peptides, taken after COVID-19 vaccination. Noted subset: HCoV-OC43 spike overlapping peptide pool stimulation. The receptors shown here come from a human donor who received a COVID-19 vaccine.

This chain joins TRBV4-1 and TRBJ1-2; D is undetermined. Germline CDR1 is MGHRA and CDR2 is YSYEKL. With 1 base removed from V and 1 base from J, the gap between germline ends came to 10 bases. The CDR3 has 15 amino acids. CDR3 nucleotide sequence: TGCGCCAGCAGCCAAGTATTCAAGGATAACTATGGCTACACCTTC. Amino acids: CASSQVFKDNYGYTF.

The chain carries TRBV24-1 and TRBJ1-2; D gene ambiguous. The CDR3 is 16 residues long. V lost 2 bases, J lost 3 bases, and 15 bases lay in between. Germline lookup yields CDR1 KGHDR and CDR2 SFDVKD. This CDR3 is CATSDSGPKAHYGYTF. The CDR3 DNA reads TGTGCCACCAGTGATTCCGGGCCGAAGGCGCACTATGGCTACACCTTC.

A single count supports this clone. This chain links TRBV2 with TRBJ1-2; 9 nucleotides match TRBD1. J gave up 0 bases and V 7 bases, and 9 bases lay outside the gene matches. This CDR3 spans 16 amino acids. Germline values: CDR1 SNHLY, CDR2 FYNNEI. CDR3 amino acids: CASKSFGTGPNYGYTF. Written as DNA, the CDR3 is TGTGCCAGCAAGAGTTTTGGGACAGGGCCTAACTATGGCTACACCTTC.

The chain has TRBV19 and TRBJ1-1; TRBD1 might be the D (5 bases). The germline V gene encodes CDR1 LNHDA and CDR2 SQIVND (reference sequence). The CDR3 contains 12 residues. V lost 5 bases and J lost 5, with 9 bases in between. This chain's CDR3 is CASSWGGTEAFF. As DNA, the CDR3 is TGTGCCAGTAGTTGGGGCGGAACTGAAGCTTTCTTT.

V and J are TRBV29-1 and TRBJ2-5; 8 bases agree with TRBD2. With V trimmed by 4 bases and J by 5 bases, 12 bases remained unmatched. Germline CDR1 and CDR2: SQVTM and ANQGSEA. The CDR3 consists of 15 residues. This CDR3 reads CSVAGAGGPTETQYF. Here the CDR3 DNA reads TGCAGCGTTGCGGGTGCGGGGGGTCCCACGGAGACCCAGTACTTC.

The chain employs TRBV27 and TRBJ1-4; a weak D match, TRBD1 (5 bases). The length of the CDR3 is 19 residues. Trimming left V 1 base short and J 0 bases short, with 18 bases between. Germline V CDR1 and CDR2: MNHEY, SMNVEV (reference sequence). For the CDR3, the DNA is TGTGCCAGCAGTTTATTCGACCTCGGCAGGGCAGCAACTAATGAAAAACTGTTTTTT. Its protein is CASSLFDLGRAATNEKLFF.

This chain links TRBV5-1 with TRBJ2-2, with D uncertain. The CDR3 loop spans 12 amino acids. The V end lost 2 bases, the J end lost 7 bases, and 6 bases lay between the germline ends. The germline CDR1 and CDR2 sequences are SGHRS and YFSETQ. The CDR3 bases are TGCGCCAGCAGCTTAGGTAACGGGGAGCTGTTTTTT. Its protein is CASSLGNGELFF.

This sequence joins TRBV30 and TRBJ1-2; no clear D. Germline CDR1 and CDR2: GTSNPN and SVGIG (reference sequence). Trimming stripped 5 bases from V and 4 bases from J, with 11 bases between. The CDR3 sequence is 12 residues long. The CDR3 sequence is CAWYALSYGYTF. DNA for the CDR3: TGTGCCTGGTATGCCCTTTCCTATGGCTACACCTTC.

The gene calls are TRBV9 and TRBJ2-2, with D possibly matching TRBD1 (5 bases). This CDR3 has 16 amino acids. Germline CDR1 SGDLS, CDR2 YYNGEE. V dropped 4 bases and J dropped 5 bases, with 18 bases sitting between them. The CDR3 spells CASSPRTSLGTGELFF. CDR3 DNA sequence: TGTGCCAGCAGCCCAAGGACATCTTTAGGGACCGGGGAGCTGTTTTTT. Full variable domain (remainder filled in from reference TRBV9 and TRBJ2-2): DSGVTQTPKHLITATGQRVTLRCSPRSGDLSVYWYQQSLDQGLQFLIQYYNGEERAKGNILERFSAQQFPDLHSELNLSSLELGDSALYFCASSPRTSLGTGELFFGEGSRLTVL.

This chain joins TRBV7-3 and TRBJ1-6; 10 bases align to TRBD1. Germline V gene lookup returns CDR1 SGHTA and CDR2 FQGTGA. J gave up 11 bases and V 4 bases, and 8 bases lay outside the gene matches. The CDR3 sequence is 15 residues long. Written as DNA, the CDR3 is TGTGCCAGCAGCTGGATCGGACAGGGGGTTACACCCCTCCACTTT. Its protein is CASSWIGQGVTPLHF.

V gene TRBV18 combines with J gene TRBJ2-6; D uncertain. This CDR3 has 17 amino acids. Germline CDR1 is KGHSH and CDR2 is LQKENI. With 3 bases removed from V and 0 bases from J, the gap between germline ends came to 12 bases. CDR3 DNA sequence: TGTGCCAGCTCACCGGGGTTGGTTGACTCTGGGGCCAACGTCCTGACTTTC. Protein sequence: CASSPGLVDSGANVLTF.

This clone was seen only a few times. CDR3 in amino acids: CASSLEASGAVEAFF. The CDR3 region has the DNA TGTGCCAGCAGCTTAGAAGCGTCCGGGGCTGTTGAAGCTTTCTTT. V gene TRBV7-2 combines with J gene TRBJ1-1; D might be TRBD1 (5 bases). V lost 1 base and J 7 bases, leaving 16 bases between the germline ends. Germline V gives CDR1 SGHTA, CDR2 FQGNSA. CDR3 length: 15 amino acids.

This chain uses TRBV29-1 with TRBJ1-4, with D uncertain. Trimming removed 4 bases at V and 3 bases at J, with 6 bases between. The CDR3 sequence is 12 residues long. In germline, CDR1 is SQVTM, CDR2 ANQGSEA. Written as DNA, the CDR3 is TGCAGCGTTGCCCATTCTAATGAAAAACTGTTTTTT. It specifies CSVAHSNEKLFF.

V is TRBV3-1 (or the pseudogene TRBV3-2) and J is TRBJ2-5, with TRBD2 as a possible D gene (6 bases). CDR1 LGHDT and CDR2 YNNKEL come from the germline V gene (reference sequence). The germline V and J ends were trimmed by 0 bases and 3 bases, with 11 bases remaining between them. There are 15 residues in the CDR3. Written as DNA, the CDR3 is TGTGCCAGCAGCCAAGATCTACCGGGGGAAGAGACCCAGTACTTC. It translates to CASSQDLPGEETQYF.

V and J are TRBV7-6 and TRBJ1-1, with a tentative D call TRBD1 (6 bases). The CDR3 length is 15 residues. Trimming left V 5 bases short and J 2 bases short, with 15 bases between. Germline values: CDR1 SGHVS, CDR2 FNYEAQ. The chain's CDR3 is CASSPRDTINTEAFF. In DNA, the CDR3 is TGTGCCAGCAGCCCCCGGGACACAATAAACACTGAAGCTTTCTTT. Full variable domain (rest looked up from reference TRBV7-6 and TRBJ1-1): GAGVSQSPRYKVTKRGQDVALRCDPISGHVSLYWYRQALGQGPEFLTYFNYEAQQDKSGLPNDRFSAERPEGSISTLTIQRTEQRDSAMYRCASSPRDTINTEAFFGQGTRLTVV.

V gene TRBV7-8 combines with J gene TRBJ2-1, with D unresolved. Trimming cost V 7 bases and J 0 bases, with 16 bases left between them. CDR1 and CDR2 (germline): SGHVS, FQNEAQ. This CDR3 comprises 16 residues. The CDR3 region is CASTFSSSSSYNEQFF. The DNA for the CDR3 is TGTGCCAGCACCTTCTCCTCTTCAAGCTCCTACAATGAGCAGTTCTTC.

V and J are TRBV5-1 and TRBJ1-2; TRBD1 matches at 9 bases. The V segment lost 4 bases and the J segment 2 bases; nucleotides outside the gene matches: 6. CDR3 length: 15 amino acids. Germline V lookup: CDR1 SGHRS, CDR2 YFSETQ. CDR3 protein: CASSPSTGGNYGYTF. CDR3 sequence (DNA): TGCGCCAGCAGCCCCTCGACAGGGGGGAACTATGGCTACACCTTC. Filled out from reference TRBV5-1 and TRBJ1-2, the complete variable domain reads KAGVTQTPRYLIKTRGQQVTLSCSPISGHRSVSWYQQTPGQGLQFLFEYFSETQRNKGNFPGRFSGRQFSNSRSEMNVSTLELGDSALYLCASSPSTGGNYGYTFGSGTRLTVV.

This chain connects TRBV10-2 to TRBJ2-2; no reliable D call. The CDR3 runs 11 residues. Between the trimmed V and J ends, which lost 8 bases and 2 bases, there was a span of 3 bases. Germline CDR1 reads WSHSY; CDR2 reads SAAADI. The CDR3 reads CASANTGELFF. DNA for the CDR3: TGCGCCAGCGCTAACACCGGGGAGCTGTTTTTT.

This clone was found once. The genes are TRBV30 and TRBJ1-1, with no clear D. Germline V lookup: CDR1 GTSNPN, CDR2 SVGIG (reference sequence). V lost 2 bases and J 1 base, leaving 14 bases between the germline ends. There are 15 residues in the CDR3. This CDR3 is CAWSILGRGNTEAFF. The DNA for the CDR3 is TGTGCCTGGAGTATCCTGGGAAGAGGGAACACTGAAGCTTTCTTT.

This sequence joins TRBV7-2 and TRBJ2-2; D is possibly TRBD1 (5 bases). Trimming took off 9 bases at V and 5 bases at J, with 19 bases between the two ends. This CDR3 has 15 amino acids. The germline CDR1 and CDR2 sequences are SGHTA and FQGNSA. CDR3 region: CASQLSQGWTGELFF. The CDR3 DNA reads as TGTGCCAGTCAGCTTAGTCAGGGTTGGACCGGGGAGCTGTTTTTT.

This CDR3 reads CASRTSGLYNEQFF. The CDR3, as DNA: TGTGCCAGCAGAACCTCGGGACTCTACAATGAGCAGTTCTTC. The genes are TRBV27 and TRBJ2-1; D may be TRBD2 (6 bases). The CDR3 has 14 residues. V shed 6 bases and J shed 3 bases, with 12 bases lying between them. Germline lookup yields CDR1 MNHEY and CDR2 SMNVEV (reference sequence).

This clone appeared a few times. The gene calls are TRBV28 and TRBJ1-2; no firm D call. Trimming left V 5 bases short and J 3 bases short, with 13 bases between. Germline V gene sequence: CDR1 MDHEN, CDR2 SYDVKM. CDR3 length: 14 amino acids. CDR3 DNA: TGTGCCAGCAGTCTAGGGTCCCCGGACTATGGCTACACCTTC. It specifies CASSLGSPDYGYTF.

CDR3 region: CASSHSTDQPQHF. The CDR3 DNA reads as TGTGCCAGCAGCCACTCCACCGATCAGCCCCAGCATTTT. The chain recombines TRBV3-1 (or the pseudogene TRBV3-2) with TRBJ1-5; D is ambiguous. V lost 3 bases and J lost 5, with 8 bases in between. The germline V gene has CDR1 LGHDT and CDR2 YNNKEL (reference sequence). This CDR3 is 13 amino acids long.

The chain recombines TRBV6-7 with TRBJ2-3, with D unresolved. TRBV6-7 falls under the ORF class, with uncertain function. V was shortened by 4 bases and J by 8 bases, with 16 bases between the two germline ends. This CDR3 region has 14 residues. The CDR3: CASSSLDATPTQYF. For the CDR3, the DNA is TGTGCCAGCAGTTCCCTAGACGCCACCCCTACGCAGTATTTT.

The chain joins TRBV19 to TRBJ1-6; the D gene is possibly TRBD1 (5 bases). The CDR3 totals 15 residues. Trimming shortened V by 7 bases and J by 5 bases, and 15 bases separated the two germline ends. The germline V gene encodes CDR1 LNHDA and CDR2 SQIVND (reference sequence). The CDR3 reads CASTPRTPDNSPLHF. DNA of the CDR3: TGTGCCAGTACGCCTCGGACACCGGATAATTCACCCCTCCACTTT.

The J gene is TRBJ2-1, the V gene TRBV2; TRBD2 matches 12 bases. J gave up 8 bases and V 5 bases, and 7 bases lay outside the gene matches. The CDR3 is 15 residues long. CDR1 is SNHLY and CDR2 is FYNNEI in the germline V gene. The CDR3 DNA follows: TGTGCCAGCAGTAACCTAGCGGGGGGGAACTATGAGCAGTTCTTC. Protein product: CASSNLAGGNYEQFF.

The chain recombines TRBV20-1 with TRBJ2-3; D remains ambiguous. This CDR3 is 11 amino acids long. Germline values: CDR1 DFQATT, CDR2 SNEGSKA (reference sequence). The V gene lost 0 bases and the J gene lost 4 bases, with 2 bases spanning the gap. The CDR3 spells CSARDPDTQYF. As DNA, the CDR3 is TGCAGTGCTAGAGATCCAGATACGCAGTATTTT.